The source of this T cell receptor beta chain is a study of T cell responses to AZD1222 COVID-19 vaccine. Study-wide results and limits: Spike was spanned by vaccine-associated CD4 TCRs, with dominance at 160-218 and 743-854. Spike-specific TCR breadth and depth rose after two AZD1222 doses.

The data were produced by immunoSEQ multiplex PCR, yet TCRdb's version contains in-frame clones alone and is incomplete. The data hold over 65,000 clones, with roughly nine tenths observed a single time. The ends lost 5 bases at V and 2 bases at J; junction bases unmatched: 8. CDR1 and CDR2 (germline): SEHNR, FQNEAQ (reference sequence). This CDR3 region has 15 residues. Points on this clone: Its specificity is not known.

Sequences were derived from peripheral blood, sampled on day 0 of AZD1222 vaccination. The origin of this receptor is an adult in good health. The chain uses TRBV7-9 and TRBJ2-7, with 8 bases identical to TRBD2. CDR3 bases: TGTGCCAGCAGCCCAGGCCTAGCGGGCCCCTACGAGCAGTACTTC. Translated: CASSPGLAGPYEQYF.